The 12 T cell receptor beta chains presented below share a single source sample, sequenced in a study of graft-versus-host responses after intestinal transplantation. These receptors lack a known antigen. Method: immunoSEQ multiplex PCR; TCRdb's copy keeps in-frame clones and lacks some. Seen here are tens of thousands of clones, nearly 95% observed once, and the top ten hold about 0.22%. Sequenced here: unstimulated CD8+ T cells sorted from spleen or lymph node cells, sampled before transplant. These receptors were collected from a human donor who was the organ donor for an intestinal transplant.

The CDR3 DNA is TGTGCCAGCAGATGCCCGGACTTTTACGAGCAGTACTTC. It translates to CASRCPDFYEQYF. The chain has TRBV28 and TRBJ2-7; TRBD2 is a possible D gene (5 bases). Trimming cost V 6 bases and J 4 bases, with 13 bases left between them. Germline loops: CDR1 MDHEN, CDR2 SYDVKM. This CDR3 is built from 13 residues. Drawing the rest from reference TRBV28 and TRBJ2-7, the complete variable domain is DVKVTQSSRYLVKRTGEKVFLECVQDMDHENMFWYRQDPGLGLRLIYFSYDVKMKEKGDIPEGYSVSREKKERFSLILESASTNQTSMYLCASRCPDFYEQYFGPGTRLTVT.

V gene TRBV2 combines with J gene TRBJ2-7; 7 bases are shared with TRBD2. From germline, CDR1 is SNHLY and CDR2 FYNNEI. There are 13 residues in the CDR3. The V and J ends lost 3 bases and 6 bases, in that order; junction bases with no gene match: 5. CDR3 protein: CASSDPTSAEQYF. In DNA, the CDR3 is TGTGCCAGCAGTGACCCCACTAGCGCCGAGCAGTACTTC.

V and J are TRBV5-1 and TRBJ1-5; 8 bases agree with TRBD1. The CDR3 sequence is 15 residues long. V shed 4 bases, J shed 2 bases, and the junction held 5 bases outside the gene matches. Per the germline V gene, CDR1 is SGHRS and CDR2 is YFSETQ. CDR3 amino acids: CASSPETGGNQPQHF. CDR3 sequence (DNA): TGCGCCAGCAGCCCGGAGACAGGGGGCAATCAGCCCCAGCATTTT. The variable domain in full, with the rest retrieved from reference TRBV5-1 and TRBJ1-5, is KAGVTQTPRYLIKTRGQQVTLSCSPISGHRSVSWYQQTPGQGLQFLFEYFSETQRNKGNFPGRFSGRQFSNSRSEMNVSTLELGDSALYLCASSPETGGNQPQHFGDGTRLSIL.

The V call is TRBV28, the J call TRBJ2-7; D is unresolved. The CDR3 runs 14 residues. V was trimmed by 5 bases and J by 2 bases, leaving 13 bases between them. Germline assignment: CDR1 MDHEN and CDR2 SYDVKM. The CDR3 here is CASSLSYSPYEQYF. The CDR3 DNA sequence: TGTGCCAGCAGTCTCAGCTACAGCCCCTACGAGCAGTACTTC.

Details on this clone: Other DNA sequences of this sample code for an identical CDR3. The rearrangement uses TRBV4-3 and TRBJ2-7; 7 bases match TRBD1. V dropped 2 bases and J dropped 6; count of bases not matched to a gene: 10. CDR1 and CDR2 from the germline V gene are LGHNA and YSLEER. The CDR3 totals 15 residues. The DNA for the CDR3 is TGCGCCAGCAGCCAAAACCGAGAAGGGGGCTTCGAGCAGTACTTC. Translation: CASSQNREGGFEQYF.

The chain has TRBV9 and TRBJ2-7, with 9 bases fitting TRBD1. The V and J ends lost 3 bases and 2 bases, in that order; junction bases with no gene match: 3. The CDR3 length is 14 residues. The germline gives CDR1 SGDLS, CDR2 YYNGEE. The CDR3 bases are TGTGCCAGCAGCGGACAGGGGGGGCCCTACGAGCAGTACTTC. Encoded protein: CASSGQGGPYEQYF.

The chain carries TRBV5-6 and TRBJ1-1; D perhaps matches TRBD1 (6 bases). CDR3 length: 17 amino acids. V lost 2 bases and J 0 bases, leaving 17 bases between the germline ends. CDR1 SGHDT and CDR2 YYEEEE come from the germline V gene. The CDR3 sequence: CASSFGGGPAMNTEAFF. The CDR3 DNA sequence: TGTGCCAGCAGCTTCGGGGGGGGGCCCGCTATGAACACTGAAGCTTTCTTT. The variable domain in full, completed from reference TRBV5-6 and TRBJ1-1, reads DAGVTQSPTHLIKTRGQQVTLRCSPKSGHDTVSWYQQALGQGPQFIFQYYEEEERQRGNFPDRFSGHQFPNYSSELNVNALLLGDSALYLCASSFGGGPAMNTEAFFGQGTRLTVV.

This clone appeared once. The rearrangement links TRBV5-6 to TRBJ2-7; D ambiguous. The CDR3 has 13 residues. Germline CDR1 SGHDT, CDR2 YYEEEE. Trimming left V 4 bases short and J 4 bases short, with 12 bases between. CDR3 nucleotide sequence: TGTGCCAGCAGCCCGTACGGGCAATACGAGCAGTACTTC. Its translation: CASSPYGQYEQYF.

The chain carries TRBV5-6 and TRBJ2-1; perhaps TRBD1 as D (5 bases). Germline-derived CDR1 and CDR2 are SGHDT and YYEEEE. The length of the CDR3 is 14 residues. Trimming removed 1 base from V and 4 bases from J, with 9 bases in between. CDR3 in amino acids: CASSLTGTYNEQFF. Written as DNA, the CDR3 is TGTGCCAGCAGCTTGACAGGAACGTACAATGAGCAGTTCTTC.

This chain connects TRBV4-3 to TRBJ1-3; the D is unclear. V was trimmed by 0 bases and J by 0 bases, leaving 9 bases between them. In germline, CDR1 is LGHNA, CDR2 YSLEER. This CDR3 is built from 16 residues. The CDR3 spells CASSQDRYPSGNTIYF. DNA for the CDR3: TGCGCCAGCAGCCAAGATAGGTATCCCTCTGGAAACACCATATATTTT.

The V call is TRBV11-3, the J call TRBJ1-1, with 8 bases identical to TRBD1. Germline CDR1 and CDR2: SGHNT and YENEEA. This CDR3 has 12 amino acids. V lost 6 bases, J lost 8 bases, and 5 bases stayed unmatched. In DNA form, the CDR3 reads TGTGCCAGCAGAGAGACAGGGGTGGAAGCTTTCTTT. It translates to CASRETGVEAFF.

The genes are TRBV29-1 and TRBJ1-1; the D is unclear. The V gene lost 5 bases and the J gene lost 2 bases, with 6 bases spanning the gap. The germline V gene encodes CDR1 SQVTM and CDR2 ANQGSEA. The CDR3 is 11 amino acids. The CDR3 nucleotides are TGCAGCGTTTCGACTAACACTGAAGCTTTCTTT. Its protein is CSVSTNTEAFF. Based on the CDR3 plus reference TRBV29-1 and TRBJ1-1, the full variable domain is SAVISQKPSRDICQRGTSLTIQCQVDSQVTMMFWYRQQPGQSLTLIATANQGSEATYESGFVIDKFPISRPNLTFSTLTVSNMSPEDSSIYLCSVSTNTEAFFGQGTRLTVV.